This TCR beta chain was sequenced during a study of T cells in localized non-small cell lung cancer. The sample holds one count of this clone. The antigen is not known. Here immunoSEQ multiplex PCR was the method, and the copy in TCRdb shows in-frame clones only, minus some. The sample records around 78,000 clones, around 89% being singletons. Study conclusions and caveats: T cell clonality was highest in uninvolved adjacent lung, above tumor. Sequencing was restricted to one tumor region; therefore, heterogeneity remains possible. Out of the top 100 tumor clones, a median around 56 were seen in adjacent lung.

The germline gives CDR1 LNHDA, CDR2 SQIVND (reference sequence). The V and J ends lost 6 bases and 0 bases respectively, with 11 bases between them. The CDR3 spans 14 residues. This TCR was recovered from a woman aged 35-70 years with stage I squamous cell lung carcinoma. The sequences come from peripheral blood, collected before any cancer treatment. The chain employs TRBV19 and TRBJ1-1; TRBD1 is a possible D gene (5 bases). CDR3 sequence reads: CASSPGLLNTEAFF. As DNA, the CDR3 is TGTGCCAGTAGCCCGGGACTTCTGAACACTGAAGCTTTCTTT.